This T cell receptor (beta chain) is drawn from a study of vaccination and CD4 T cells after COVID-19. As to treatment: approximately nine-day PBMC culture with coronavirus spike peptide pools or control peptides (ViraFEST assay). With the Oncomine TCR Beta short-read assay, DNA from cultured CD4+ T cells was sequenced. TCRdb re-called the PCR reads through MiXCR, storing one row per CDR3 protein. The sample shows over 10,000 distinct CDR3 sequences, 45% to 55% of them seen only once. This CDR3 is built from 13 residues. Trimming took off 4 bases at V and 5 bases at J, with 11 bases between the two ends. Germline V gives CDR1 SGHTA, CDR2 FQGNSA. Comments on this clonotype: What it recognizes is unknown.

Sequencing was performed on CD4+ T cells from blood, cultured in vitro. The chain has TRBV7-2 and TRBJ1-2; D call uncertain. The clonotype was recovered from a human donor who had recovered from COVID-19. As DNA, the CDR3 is TGTGCCAGCAGCTCGGACCCGGGGTATGGCTACACCTTC. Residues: CASSSDPGYGYTF.